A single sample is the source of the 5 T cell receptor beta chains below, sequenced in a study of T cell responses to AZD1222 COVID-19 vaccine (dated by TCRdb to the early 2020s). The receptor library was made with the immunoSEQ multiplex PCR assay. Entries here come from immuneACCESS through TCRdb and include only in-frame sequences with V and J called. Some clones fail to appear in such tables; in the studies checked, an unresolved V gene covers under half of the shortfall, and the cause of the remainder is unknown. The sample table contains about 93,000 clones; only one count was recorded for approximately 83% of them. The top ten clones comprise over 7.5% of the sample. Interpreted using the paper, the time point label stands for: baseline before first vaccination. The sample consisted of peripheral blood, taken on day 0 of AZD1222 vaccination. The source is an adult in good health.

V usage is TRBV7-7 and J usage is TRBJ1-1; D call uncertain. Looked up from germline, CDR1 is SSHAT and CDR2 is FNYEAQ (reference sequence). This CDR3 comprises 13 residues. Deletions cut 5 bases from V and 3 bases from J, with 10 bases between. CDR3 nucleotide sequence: TGTGCCAGCAGCCGGGAGAGGGACACTGAAGCTTTCTTT. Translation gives CASSRERDTEAFF. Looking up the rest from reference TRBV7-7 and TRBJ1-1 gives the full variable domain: GAGVSQSPRYKVTKRGQDVTLRCDPISSHATLYWYQQALGQGPEFLTYFNYEAQPDKSGLPSDRFSAERPEGSISTLTIQRTEQRDSAMYRCASSRERDTEAFFGQGTRLTVV.

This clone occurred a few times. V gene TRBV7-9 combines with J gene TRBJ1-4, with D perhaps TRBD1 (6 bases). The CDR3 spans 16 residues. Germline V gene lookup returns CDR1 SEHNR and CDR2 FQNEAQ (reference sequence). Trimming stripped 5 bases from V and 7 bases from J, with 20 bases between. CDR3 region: CASSQGTEKGGEKLFF. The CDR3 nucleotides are TGTGCCAGCAGCCAAGGGACCGAAAAAGGGGGTGAAAAACTGTTTTTT. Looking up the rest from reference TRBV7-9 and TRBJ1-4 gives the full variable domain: DTGVSQNPRHKITKRGQNVTFRCDPISEHNRLYWYRQTLGQGPEFLTYFQNEAQLEKSRLLSDRFSAERPKGSFSTLEIQRTEQGDSAMYLCASSQGTEKGGEKLFFGSGTQLSVL.

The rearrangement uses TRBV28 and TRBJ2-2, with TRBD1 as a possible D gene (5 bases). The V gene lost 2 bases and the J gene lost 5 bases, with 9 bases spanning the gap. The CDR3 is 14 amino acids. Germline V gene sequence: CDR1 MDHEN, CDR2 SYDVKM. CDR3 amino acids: CASSLTGITGELFF. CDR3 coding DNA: TGTGCCAGCAGTTTAACAGGAATAACCGGGGAGCTGTTTTTT. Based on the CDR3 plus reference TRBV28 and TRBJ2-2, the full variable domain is DVKVTQSSRYLVKRTGEKVFLECVQDMDHENMFWYRQDPGLGLRLIYFSYDVKMKEKGDIPEGYSVSREKKERFSLILESASTNQTSMYLCASSLTGITGELFFGEGSRLTVL.

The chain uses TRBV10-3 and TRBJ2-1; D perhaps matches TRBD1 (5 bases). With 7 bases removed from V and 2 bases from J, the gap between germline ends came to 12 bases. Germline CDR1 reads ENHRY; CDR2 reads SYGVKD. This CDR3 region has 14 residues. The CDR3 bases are TGTGCCATCAATCAGGGTGGAACCTACAATGAGCAGTTCTTC. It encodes CAINQGGTYNEQFF.

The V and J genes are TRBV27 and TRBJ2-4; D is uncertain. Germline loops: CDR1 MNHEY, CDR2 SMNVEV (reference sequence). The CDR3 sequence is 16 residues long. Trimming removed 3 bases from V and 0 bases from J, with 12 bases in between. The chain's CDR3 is CASSFSHTIAKNIQYF. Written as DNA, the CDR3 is TGTGCCAGCAGTTTTTCCCATACAATAGCCAAAAACATTCAGTACTTC.